The clone carrying this TCR beta chain has only a few counts. TCRdb keeps only in-frame clones here, not all; method: immunoSEQ multiplex PCR. The sample contains more than 8,500 clones, over 60% of which appear only once. The data derive from a study of early stage breast cancer tumors. Roughly 18-55 mg of tissue was diced for each tumor. CDR1 is GTSNPN and CDR2 is SVGIG in the germline V gene (reference sequence). Trimming left V 1 base short and J 3 bases short, with 4 bases between. CDR3 length equals 11 residues. The rearrangement links TRBV30 to TRBJ2-7; D is uncertain. The receptor was derived from a person aged 50-59 years with breast cancer. What was sequenced was breast tumor tissue. The CDR3 DNA follows: TGTGCCTGGAGTGCTAACTACGAGCAGTACTTC. It codes for CAWSANYEQYF.